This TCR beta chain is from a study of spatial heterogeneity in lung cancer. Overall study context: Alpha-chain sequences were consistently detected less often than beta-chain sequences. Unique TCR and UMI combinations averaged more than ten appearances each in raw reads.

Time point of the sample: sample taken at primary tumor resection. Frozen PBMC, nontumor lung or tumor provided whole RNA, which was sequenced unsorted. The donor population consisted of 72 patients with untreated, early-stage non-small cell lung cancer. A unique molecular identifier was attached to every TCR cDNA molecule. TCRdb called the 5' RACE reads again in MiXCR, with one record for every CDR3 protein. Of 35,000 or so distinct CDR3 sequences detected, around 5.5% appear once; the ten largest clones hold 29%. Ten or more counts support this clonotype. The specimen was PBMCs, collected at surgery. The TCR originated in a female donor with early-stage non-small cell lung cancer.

The CDR3 sequence is CASSEISSNQPQHF. In DNA, the CDR3 is TGCGCCAGCAGTGAAATCTCATCTAATCAGCCCCAGCATTTT. The chain is built from TRBV10-2 and TRBJ1-5; D call uncertain. V lost 3 bases and J lost 4, with 10 bases in between. Germline assignment: CDR1 WSHSY and CDR2 SAAADI. The CDR3 loop spans 14 amino acids.